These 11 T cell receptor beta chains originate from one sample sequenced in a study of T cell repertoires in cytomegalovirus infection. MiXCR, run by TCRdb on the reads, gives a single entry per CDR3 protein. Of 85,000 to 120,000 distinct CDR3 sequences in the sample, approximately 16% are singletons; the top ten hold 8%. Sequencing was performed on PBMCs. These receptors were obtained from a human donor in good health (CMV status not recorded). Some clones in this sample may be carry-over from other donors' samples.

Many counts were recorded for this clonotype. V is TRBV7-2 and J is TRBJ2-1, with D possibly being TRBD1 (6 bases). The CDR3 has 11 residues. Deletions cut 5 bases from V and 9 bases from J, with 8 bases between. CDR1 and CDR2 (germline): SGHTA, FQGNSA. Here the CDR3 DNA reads TGTGCCAGCAGCCCAGGGGTTGAGCAGTTCTTC. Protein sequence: CASSPGVEQFF.

The CDR3 sequence is CASSPGAVGPQHF. The CDR3 coding sequence is TGTGCCAGCAGCCCTGGGGCGGTCGGGCCCCAGCATTTT. The gene calls are TRBV5-4 and TRBJ1-5; D might be TRBD1 (5 bases). There are 13 residues in the CDR3. The germline gives CDR1 SGHNT, CDR2 YYREEE (reference sequence). V was shortened by 4 bases and J by 9 bases, with 14 bases between the two germline ends.

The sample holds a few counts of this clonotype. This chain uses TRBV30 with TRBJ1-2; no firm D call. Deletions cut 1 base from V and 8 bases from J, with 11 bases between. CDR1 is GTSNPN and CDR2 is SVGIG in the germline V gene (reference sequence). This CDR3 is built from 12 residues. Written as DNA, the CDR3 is TGTGCCTGGAGTGATTCGGCCGGGGGCTACACCTTC. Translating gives CAWSDSAGGYTF. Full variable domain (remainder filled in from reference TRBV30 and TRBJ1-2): SQTIHQWPATLVQPVGSPLSLECTVEGTSNPNLYWYRQAAGRGLQLLFYSVGIGQISSEVPQNLSASRPQDRQFILSSKKLLLSDSGFYLCAWSDSAGGYTFGSGTRLTVV.

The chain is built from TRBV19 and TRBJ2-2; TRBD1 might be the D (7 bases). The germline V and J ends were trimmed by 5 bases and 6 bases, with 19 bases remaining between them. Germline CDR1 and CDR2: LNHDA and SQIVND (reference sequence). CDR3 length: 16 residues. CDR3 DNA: TGTGCCAGTAGTCTTTTCAGGGGGGCGCAGGCCGGGGAGCTGTTTTTT. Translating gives CASSLFRGAQAGELFF.

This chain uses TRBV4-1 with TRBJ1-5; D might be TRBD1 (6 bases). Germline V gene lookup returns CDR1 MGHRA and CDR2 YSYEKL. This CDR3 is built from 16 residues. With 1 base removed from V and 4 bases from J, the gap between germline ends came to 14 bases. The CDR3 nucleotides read TGCGCCAGCAGCCAAGCAGTTGAGGGGGGAAATCAGCCCCAGCATTTT. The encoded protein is CASSQAVEGGNQPQHF.

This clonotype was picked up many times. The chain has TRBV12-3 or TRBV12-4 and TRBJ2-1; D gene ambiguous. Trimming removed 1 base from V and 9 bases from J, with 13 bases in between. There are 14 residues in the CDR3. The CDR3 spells CASSLGGSRGEQFF. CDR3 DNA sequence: TGTGCCAGCAGTTTAGGAGGCTCAAGAGGTGAGCAGTTCTTC.

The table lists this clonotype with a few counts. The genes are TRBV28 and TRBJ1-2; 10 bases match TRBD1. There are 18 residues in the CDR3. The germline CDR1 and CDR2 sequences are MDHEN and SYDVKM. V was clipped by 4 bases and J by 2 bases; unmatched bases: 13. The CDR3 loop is CASSYTPGQGMRNYGYTF. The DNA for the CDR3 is TGTGCCAGCAGTTATACCCCGGGACAGGGGATGAGAAACTATGGCTACACCTTC.

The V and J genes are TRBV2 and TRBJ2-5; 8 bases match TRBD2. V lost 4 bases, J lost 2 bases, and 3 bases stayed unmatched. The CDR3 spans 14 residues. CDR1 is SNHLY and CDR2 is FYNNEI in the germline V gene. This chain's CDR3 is CASSGSGAQETQYF. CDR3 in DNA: TGTGCCAGCAGTGGTAGCGGGGCGCAAGAGACCCAGTACTTC.

The CDR3 sequence is CASSPRTGSYNSPLHF. The CDR3 DNA reads as TGTGCCAGCAGTCCCAGGACAGGGTCCTATAATTCACCCCTCCACTTT. J is TRBJ1-6 and V is TRBV12-3 or TRBV12-4, with 8 nucleotides matching TRBD1. This CDR3 comprises 16 residues. V dropped 5 bases and J dropped 1; count of bases not matched to a gene: 4.

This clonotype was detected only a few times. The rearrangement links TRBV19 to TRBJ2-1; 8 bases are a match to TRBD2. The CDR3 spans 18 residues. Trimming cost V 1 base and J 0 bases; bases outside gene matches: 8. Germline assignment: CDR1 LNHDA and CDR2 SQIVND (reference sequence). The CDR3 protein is CASSIGPAGGFSYNEQFF. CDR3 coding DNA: TGTGCCAGTAGTATAGGTCCCGCGGGAGGATTCTCCTACAATGAGCAGTTCTTC.

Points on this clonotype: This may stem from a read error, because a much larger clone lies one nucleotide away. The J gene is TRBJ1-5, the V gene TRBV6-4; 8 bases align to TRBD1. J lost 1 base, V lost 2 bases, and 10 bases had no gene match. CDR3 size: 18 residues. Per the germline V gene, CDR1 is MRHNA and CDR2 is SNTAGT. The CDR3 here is CASSDPADRVGSNQPQHF. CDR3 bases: TGTGCCAGCAGTGACCCCGCGGACAGGGTGGGGAGCAATCAGCCCCAGCATTTT.